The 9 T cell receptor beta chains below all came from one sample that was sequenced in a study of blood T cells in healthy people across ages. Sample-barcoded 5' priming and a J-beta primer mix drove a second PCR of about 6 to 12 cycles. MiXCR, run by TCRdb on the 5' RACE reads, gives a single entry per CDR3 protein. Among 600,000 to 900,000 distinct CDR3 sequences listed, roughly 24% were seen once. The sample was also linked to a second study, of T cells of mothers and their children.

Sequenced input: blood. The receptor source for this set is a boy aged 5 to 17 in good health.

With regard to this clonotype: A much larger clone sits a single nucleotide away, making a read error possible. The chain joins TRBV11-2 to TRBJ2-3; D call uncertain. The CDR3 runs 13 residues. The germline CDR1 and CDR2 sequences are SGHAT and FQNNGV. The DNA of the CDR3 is TGTGCCAACAGCTTTAATATATGGGATACGCAGTATTTT. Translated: CANSFNIWDTQYF.

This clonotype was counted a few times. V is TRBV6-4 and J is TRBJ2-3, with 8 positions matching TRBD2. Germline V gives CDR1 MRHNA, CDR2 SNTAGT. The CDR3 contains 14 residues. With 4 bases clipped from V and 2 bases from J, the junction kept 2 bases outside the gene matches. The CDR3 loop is CASSVGGVTDTQYF. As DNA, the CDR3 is TGTGCCAGCAGTGTCGGGGGGGTCACAGATACGCAGTATTTT.

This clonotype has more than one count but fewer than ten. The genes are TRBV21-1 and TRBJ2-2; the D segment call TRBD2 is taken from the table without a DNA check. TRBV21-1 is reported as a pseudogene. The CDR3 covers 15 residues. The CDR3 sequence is CASSKVVGGAGELFF. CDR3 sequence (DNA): TGTGCCAGCAGCAAAGTCGTGGGAGGGGCCGGGGAGCTGTTTTTT.

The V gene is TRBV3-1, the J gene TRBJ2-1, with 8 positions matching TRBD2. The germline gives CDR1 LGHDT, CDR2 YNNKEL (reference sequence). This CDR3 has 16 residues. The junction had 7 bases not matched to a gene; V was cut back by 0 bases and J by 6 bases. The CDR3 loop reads CASSQDPGGTLNEQFF. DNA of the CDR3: TGTGCCAGCAGCCAAGACCCGGGGGGGACCCTCAATGAGCAGTTCTTC.

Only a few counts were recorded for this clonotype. The CDR3, as DNA: TGTGCCAGCAGCGGGGGGGTAGCGGCAGGGGCCAACGTCCTGACTTTC. Translating gives CASSGGVAAGANVLTF. The rearrangement joins TRBV7-9 to TRBJ2-6, with TRBD2 matching 7 bases. The CDR3 is made up of 16 amino acids. J gave up 4 bases and V 5 bases, and 8 bases lay outside the gene matches. Per germline, CDR1 SEHNR and CDR2 FQNEAQ (reference sequence).

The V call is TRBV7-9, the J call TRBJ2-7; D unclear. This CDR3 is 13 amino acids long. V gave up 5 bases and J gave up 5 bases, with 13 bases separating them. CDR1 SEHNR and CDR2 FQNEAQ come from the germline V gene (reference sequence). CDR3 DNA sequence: TGTGCCAGCAGCCCCTCAGCCTACGACGAGCAGTACTTC. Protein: CASSPSAYDEQYF.

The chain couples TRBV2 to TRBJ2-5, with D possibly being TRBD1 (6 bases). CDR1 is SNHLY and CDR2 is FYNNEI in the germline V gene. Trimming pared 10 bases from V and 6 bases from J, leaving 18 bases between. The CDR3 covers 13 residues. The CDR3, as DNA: TGTGCCATCCCCACAGGGCTAGCACAGACCCAGTACTTC. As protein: CAIPTGLAQTQYF.

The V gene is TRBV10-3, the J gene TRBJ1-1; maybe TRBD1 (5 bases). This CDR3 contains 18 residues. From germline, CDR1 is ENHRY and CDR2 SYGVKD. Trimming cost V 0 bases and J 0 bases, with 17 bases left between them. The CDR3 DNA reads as TGTGCCATCAGTGAGTCACTGTGGGGACCGAGCATGAACACTGAAGCTTTCTTT. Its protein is CAISESLWGPSMNTEAFF.

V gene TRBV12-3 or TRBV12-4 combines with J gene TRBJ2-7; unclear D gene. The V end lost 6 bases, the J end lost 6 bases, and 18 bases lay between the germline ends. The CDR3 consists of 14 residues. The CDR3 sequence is CASSLLGLSFEQYF. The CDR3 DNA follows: TGTGCCAGCAGCCTACTGGGGTTAAGTTTCGAGCAGTACTTC.